The 23 T cell receptor beta chains given below trace back to one sample, sequenced in a study of shared clonotypes between healthy human individuals. Clones were read by immunoSEQ multiplex PCR, and TCRdb kept only the in-frame ones, dropping some. The sample holds under 1,100,000 clones, 70% to 80% seen once. Material: memory CD4+ T cells from PBMCs. Subset described: CD45RA-negative fraction. The receptors originated from a man between 18 and 29 years old in good health. Some clones in this sample may be carry-over from other donors' samples.

Ten or more counts support this clone. The chain uses TRBV6-1 and TRBJ2-5; 7 bases agree with TRBD1. Germline assignment: CDR1 MNHNS and CDR2 SASEGT. With 0 bases clipped from V and 2 bases from J, the junction kept 3 bases outside the gene matches. The CDR3 is 15 residues long. CDR3 in amino acids: CASSEATGVQETQYF. In DNA, the CDR3 is TGTGCCAGCAGTGAAGCTACAGGGGTGCAAGAGACCCAGTACTTC.

This sequence joins TRBV21-1 and TRBJ2-3; TRBD2 was called by the table and not checked on the DNA. TRBV21-1 is a known pseudogene. The CDR3 is made up of 17 amino acids. The DNA for the CDR3 is TGTGCCAGCAGCAAAGGAATTTCCGACCGGGGCACAGATACGCAGTATTTT. It translates to CASSKGISDRGTDTQYF.

The CDR3: CASSLGTSSTQYF. The CDR3 nucleotides are TGTGCCAGCAGCTTAGGGACCTCGTCGACGCAGTATTTT. The chain has TRBV11-3 and TRBJ2-3; D gene uncertain. This CDR3 has 13 residues. In germline, CDR1 is SGHNT, CDR2 YENEEA. V gave up 1 base and J gave up 9 bases, with 11 bases separating them.

This chain joins TRBV19 and TRBJ1-5; 8 nucleotides align to TRBD1. The CDR3 runs to 11 residues. Germline loops: CDR1 LNHDA, CDR2 SQIVND (reference sequence). Trimming took 6 bases from V and 9 from J; bases not matched to a gene: 1. The CDR3 reads CASSDRGPQHF. CDR3 bases: TGTGCCAGTAGCGACAGGGGGCCCCAGCATTTT.

The V and J genes are TRBV29-1 and TRBJ1-2; D is unresolved. The length of the CDR3 is 11 residues. The V end was cut by 1 base, the J end by 7 bases, with 7 bases between. Germline values: CDR1 SQVTM, CDR2 ANQGSEA. CDR3 residues: CSVEGALGYTF. The DNA for the CDR3 is TGCAGCGTTGAAGGGGCCCTTGGCTACACCTTC.

CDR3 region: CASSGASGPYEQYF. Here the CDR3 DNA reads TGTGCCAGCAGTGGGGCTAGCGGCCCCTACGAGCAGTACTTC. The chain links TRBV2 to TRBJ2-7; 7 positions agree with TRBD2. The J segment lost 2 bases and the V segment lost 4 bases, leaving 5 bases of the junction unmatched. This CDR3 is 14 amino acids long. Germline V gene sequence: CDR1 SNHLY, CDR2 FYNNEI.

The chain couples TRBV28 to TRBJ1-5; D is undetermined. Trimming left V 7 bases short and J 7 bases short, with 11 bases between. The CDR3 is 12 residues long. Per the germline V gene, CDR1 is MDHEN and CDR2 is SYDVKM. The CDR3 protein is CASTVSGQPQHF. The CDR3, as DNA: TGTGCCAGCACGGTATCGGGCCAGCCCCAGCATTTT.

This chain uses TRBV5-4 with TRBJ2-7, with TRBD2 matching over 10 bases. Germline CDR1 and CDR2: SGHNT and YYREEE (reference sequence). The CDR3 loop spans 16 amino acids. The junction had 6 bases not matched to a gene; V was cut back by 0 bases and J by 3 bases. The CDR3 reads CASSLEAGTSVYEQYF. CDR3 DNA: TGTGCCAGCAGCTTGGAAGCCGGGACTAGCGTCTACGAGCAGTACTTC.

The chain has TRBV11-3 and TRBJ2-2, with D possibly matching TRBD1 (6 bases). The CDR3 is 15 amino acids. Deletions cut 3 bases from V and 0 bases from J, with 8 bases between. Germline CDR1 SGHNT, CDR2 YENEEA. CDR3 nucleotide sequence: TGTGCCAGCAGCTTGACAGGCGCGAACACCGGGGAGCTGTTTTTT. Translation gives CASSLTGANTGELFF. Looking up the rest from reference TRBV11-3 and TRBJ2-2 gives the full variable domain: EAGVVQSPRYKIIEKKQPVAFWCNPISGHNTLYWYLQNLGQGPELLIRYENEEAVDDSQLPKDRFSAERLKGVDSTLKIQPAELGDSAVYLCASSLTGANTGELFFGEGSRLTVL.

The gene calls are TRBV28 and TRBJ2-3; D is uncertain. Between the trimmed V and J ends, which lost 5 bases and 7 bases, there was a span of 10 bases. The CDR3 is made up of 12 amino acids. CDR1 MDHEN and CDR2 SYDVKM come from the germline V gene. This CDR3 reads CASSSFRYTQYF. The CDR3 DNA sequence: TGTGCCAGCAGTAGCTTCCGATATACGCAGTATTTT.

The V and J genes are TRBV28 and TRBJ2-1; 12 bases line up with TRBD2. The trim removed 1 base at V and 6 bases at J, leaving 16 bases unmatched. From germline, CDR1 is MDHEN and CDR2 SYDVKM. The CDR3 totals 20 residues. The CDR3, as DNA: TGTGCCAGCAGTTTATCCCCATTCGCCCGACTAGCGGGAGACGCCAATGAGCAGTTCTTC. Encoded protein: CASSLSPFARLAGDANEQFF.

This chain joins TRBV30 and TRBJ2-3; TRBD1 matches 11 bases. In germline, CDR1 is GTSNPN, CDR2 SVGIG (reference sequence). The CDR3 has 13 residues. The CDR3 nucleotides are TGTGCTCGTGGGACAGGGGGAACAGATACGCAGTATTTT. It yields the protein CARGTGGTDTQYF.

The CDR3 sequence is CASSSSLPGEPQHF. DNA of the CDR3: TGCGCCAGCAGCTCTTCTCTCCCCGGTGAGCCCCAGCATTTT. The V and J genes are TRBV5-1 and TRBJ1-5; D gene ambiguous. Germline V lookup: CDR1 SGHRS, CDR2 YFSETQ. This CDR3 is built from 14 residues. Deletions cut 3 bases from V and 8 bases from J, with 15 bases between.

The rearrangement joins TRBV6-5 to TRBJ2-1; 8 positions match TRBD2. This CDR3 region has 15 residues. In germline, CDR1 is MNHEY, CDR2 SVGAGI. Trimming cost V 6 bases and J 2 bases; bases outside gene matches: 6. The CDR3 here is CASRRGLDAYNEQFF. DNA of the CDR3: TGTGCCAGCAGGAGGGGACTAGATGCCTACAATGAGCAGTTCTTC.

The genes are TRBV5-6 and TRBJ1-2; D is unresolved. This CDR3 comprises 15 residues. The germline gives CDR1 SGHDT, CDR2 YYEEEE. Trimming took off 0 bases at V and 4 bases at J, with 13 bases between the two ends. The CDR3 nucleotides read TGTGCCAGCAGCTTGGCGTTGGGCAGGTTCTATGGCTACACCTTC. Amino acids: CASSLALGRFYGYTF.

A note on this clone: The identical CDR3 is also encoded by other nucleotide sequences in the sample. This rearrangement joins TRBV7-9 to TRBJ1-2; TRBD1 is a possible D gene (5 bases). The CDR3 spans 12 residues. Germline CDR1 and CDR2: SEHNR and FQNEAQ (reference sequence). Trimming removed 5 bases from V and 4 bases from J, with 8 bases in between. CDR3 region: CASSQDTYGYTF. CDR3 nucleotides: TGTGCCAGCAGCCAGGACACCTATGGCTACACCTTC.

The V gene is TRBV7-8, the J gene TRBJ1-5, with TRBD1 matching 9 bases. Germline assignment: CDR1 SGHVS and CDR2 FQNEAQ. Losses at the gene ends were 2 bases for V and 7 bases for J; bases not matched to a gene: 6. The CDR3 has 15 residues. CDR3 sequence: CASSLTGGYGQPQHF. The DNA for the CDR3 is TGTGCCAGCAGCTTAACAGGGGGCTACGGCCAGCCCCAGCATTTT.

The rearrangement joins TRBV18 to TRBJ2-2, with unresolved D. V was clipped by 1 base and J by 3 bases, with 9 bases between them. The germline V gene has CDR1 KGHSH and CDR2 LQKENI. The CDR3 is made up of 15 amino acids. In DNA, the CDR3 is TGTGCCAGCTCACCACGGCAGCCTGACACCGGGGAGCTGTTTTTT. Translated: CASSPRQPDTGELFF.

This rearrangement joins TRBV25-1 to TRBJ1-1; no reliable D call. This CDR3 is 14 amino acids long. Trimming left V 3 bases short and J 0 bases short, with 8 bases between. Per the germline V gene, CDR1 is MGHDK and CDR2 is SYGVNS. CDR3 residues: CASSDDGLNTEAFF. In DNA, the CDR3 is TGTGCCAGCAGTGACGACGGACTGAACACTGAAGCTTTCTTT. The variable domain in full, completed from reference TRBV25-1 and TRBJ1-1, reads EADIYQTPRYLVIGTGKKITLECSQTMGHDKMYWYQQDPGMELHLIHYSYGVNSTEKGDLSSESTVSRIRTEHFPLTLESARPSHTSQYLCASSDDGLNTEAFFGQGTRLTVV.

The chain recombines TRBV5-4 with TRBJ2-1; D may be TRBD2 (6 bases). With 2 bases removed from V and 4 bases from J, the gap between germline ends came to 10 bases. Germline CDR1 and CDR2: SGHNT and YYREEE (reference sequence). The CDR3 is 14 residues long. The CDR3 spells CASSFPGLYNEQFF. In DNA, the CDR3 is TGTGCCAGCAGCTTTCCGGGACTGTACAATGAGCAGTTCTTC. Full variable domain (missing parts from reference TRBV5-4 and TRBJ2-1): ETGVTQSPTHLIKTRGQQVTLRCSSQSGHNTVSWYQQALGQGPQFIFQYYREEENGRGNFPPRFSGLQFPNYSSELNVNALELDDSALYLCASSFPGLYNEQFFGPGTRLTVL.

The sample holds many counts of this clone. This rearrangement joins TRBV18 to TRBJ2-7, with D unresolved. This CDR3 spans 15 amino acids. Germline lookup yields CDR1 KGHSH and CDR2 LQKENI. V lost 3 bases to trimming and J lost 5 bases, with 17 bases between them. CDR3 in amino acids: CASSPTPGLSNEQYF. The CDR3 nucleotides read TGTGCCAGCTCACCGACTCCGGGCCTATCGAACGAGCAGTACTTC.

Concerning this clone itself: The same CDR3 is also encoded by other DNA sequences in this sample. CDR3 amino acids: CSVSKAINEQFF. For the CDR3, the DNA is TGCAGCGTTAGTAAAGCAATCAATGAGCAGTTCTTC. The J gene is TRBJ2-1, the V gene TRBV29-1; no reliable D call. V dropped 5 bases and J dropped 6 bases, with 11 bases sitting between them. There are 12 residues in the CDR3. Germline CDR1 and CDR2: SQVTM and ANQGSEA.

The V call is TRBV28, the J call TRBJ2-5, with 11 bases matching TRBD2. J was trimmed by 4 bases and V by 3 bases; bases with no gene match: 10. CDR1 is MDHEN, CDR2 SYDVKM, per germline. This CDR3 is built from 17 residues. CDR3 protein: CASSFLAGGSPSETQYF. DNA for the CDR3: TGTGCCAGCAGTTTCCTAGCGGGAGGCTCCCCATCAGAGACCCAGTACTTC.